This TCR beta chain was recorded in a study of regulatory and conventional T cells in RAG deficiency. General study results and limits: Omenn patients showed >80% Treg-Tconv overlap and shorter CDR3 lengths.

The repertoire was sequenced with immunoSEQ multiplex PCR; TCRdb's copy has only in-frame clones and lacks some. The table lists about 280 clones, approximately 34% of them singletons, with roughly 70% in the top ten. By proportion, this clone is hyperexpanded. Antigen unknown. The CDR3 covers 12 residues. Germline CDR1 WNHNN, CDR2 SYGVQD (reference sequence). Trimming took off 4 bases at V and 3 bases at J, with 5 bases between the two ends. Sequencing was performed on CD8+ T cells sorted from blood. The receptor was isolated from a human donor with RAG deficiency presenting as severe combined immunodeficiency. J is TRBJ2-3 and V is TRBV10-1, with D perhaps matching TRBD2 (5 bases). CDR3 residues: CASSGTTDTQYF. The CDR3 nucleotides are TGCGCCAGCAGTGGGACTACAGATACGCAGTATTTT.